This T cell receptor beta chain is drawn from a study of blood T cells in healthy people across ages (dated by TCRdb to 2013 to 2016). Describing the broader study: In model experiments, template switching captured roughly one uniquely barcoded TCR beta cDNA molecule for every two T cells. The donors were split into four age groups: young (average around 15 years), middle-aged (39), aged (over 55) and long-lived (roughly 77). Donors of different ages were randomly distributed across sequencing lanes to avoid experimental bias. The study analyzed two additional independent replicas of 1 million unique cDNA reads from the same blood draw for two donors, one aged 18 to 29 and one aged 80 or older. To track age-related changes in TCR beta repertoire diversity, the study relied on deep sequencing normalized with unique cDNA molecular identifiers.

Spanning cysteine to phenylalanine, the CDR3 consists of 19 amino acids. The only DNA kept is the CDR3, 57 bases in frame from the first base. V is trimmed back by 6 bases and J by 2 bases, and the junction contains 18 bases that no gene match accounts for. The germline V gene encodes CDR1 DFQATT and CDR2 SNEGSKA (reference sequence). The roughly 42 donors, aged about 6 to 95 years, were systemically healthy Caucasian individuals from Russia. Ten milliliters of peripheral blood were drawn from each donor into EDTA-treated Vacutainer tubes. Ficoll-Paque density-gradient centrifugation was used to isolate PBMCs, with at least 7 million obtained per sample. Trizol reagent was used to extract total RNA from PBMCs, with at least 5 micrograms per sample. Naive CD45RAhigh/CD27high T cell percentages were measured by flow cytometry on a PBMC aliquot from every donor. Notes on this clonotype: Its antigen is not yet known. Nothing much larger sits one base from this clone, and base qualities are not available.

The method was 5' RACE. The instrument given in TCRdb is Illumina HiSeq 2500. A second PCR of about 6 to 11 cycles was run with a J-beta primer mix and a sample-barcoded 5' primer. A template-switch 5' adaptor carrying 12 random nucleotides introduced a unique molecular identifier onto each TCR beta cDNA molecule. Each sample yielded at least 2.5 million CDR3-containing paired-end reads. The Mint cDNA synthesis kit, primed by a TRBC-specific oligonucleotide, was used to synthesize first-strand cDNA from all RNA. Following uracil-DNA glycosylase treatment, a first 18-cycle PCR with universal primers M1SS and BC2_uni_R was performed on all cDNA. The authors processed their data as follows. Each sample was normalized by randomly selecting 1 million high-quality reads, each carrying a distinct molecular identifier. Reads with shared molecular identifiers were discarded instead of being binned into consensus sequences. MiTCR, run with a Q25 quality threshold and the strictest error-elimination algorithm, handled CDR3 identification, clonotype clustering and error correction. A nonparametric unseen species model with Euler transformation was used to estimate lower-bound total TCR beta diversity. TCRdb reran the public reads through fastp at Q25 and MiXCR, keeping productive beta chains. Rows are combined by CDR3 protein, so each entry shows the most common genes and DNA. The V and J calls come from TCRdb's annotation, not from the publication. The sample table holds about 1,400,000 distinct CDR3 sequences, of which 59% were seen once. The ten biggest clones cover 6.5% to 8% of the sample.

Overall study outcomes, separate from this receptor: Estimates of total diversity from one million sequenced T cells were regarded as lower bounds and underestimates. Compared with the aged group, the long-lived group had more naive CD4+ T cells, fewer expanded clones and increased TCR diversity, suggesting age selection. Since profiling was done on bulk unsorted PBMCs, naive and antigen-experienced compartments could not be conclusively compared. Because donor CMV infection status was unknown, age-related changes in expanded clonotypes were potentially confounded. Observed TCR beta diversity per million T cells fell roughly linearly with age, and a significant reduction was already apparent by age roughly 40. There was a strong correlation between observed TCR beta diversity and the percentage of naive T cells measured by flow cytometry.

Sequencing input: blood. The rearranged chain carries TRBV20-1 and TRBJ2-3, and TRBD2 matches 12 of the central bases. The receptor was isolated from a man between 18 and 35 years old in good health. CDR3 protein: CSASSYGLAGGWDTDTQYF. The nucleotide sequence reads TGCAGTGCCTCTTCTTACGGGCTAGCGGGAGGGTGGGACACAGATACGCAGTATTTT.